This passage covers 14 T cell receptor beta chains from one sample sequenced in a study of cytomegalovirus exposure and HLA in healthy donors. A multiplex PCR was run with 60 Vbeta primers and 13 Jbeta primers. The data were produced by immunoSEQ multiplex PCR, yet TCRdb's version contains in-frame clones alone and is incomplete. The sample contains fewer than 150,000 clones, 75% to 90% of which appear only once. Sequencing was performed on PBMCs. These receptors all stem from a woman in her 30s in good health and CMV-seropositive.

V gene TRBV5-1 combines with J gene TRBJ2-3, with TRBD2 matching over 7 bases. The ends lost 2 bases at V and 1 base at J; junction bases unmatched: 1. The V gene's germline CDR1 is SGHRS and CDR2 YFSETQ. This CDR3 contains 14 residues. The CDR3 DNA reads TGCGCCAGCAGCTTCACTAGCGGCACAGATACGCAGTATTTT. As protein: CASSFTSGTDTQYF.

The gene calls are TRBV11-3 and TRBJ1-1; D perhaps matches TRBD1 (6 bases). Germline V CDR1 and CDR2: SGHNT, YENEEA. The ends were cut back, 1 base at V and 6 bases at J, with 18 bases in the middle. The CDR3 contains 16 residues. The CDR3 sequence is CASSLGGPETGAEAFF. The CDR3 coding sequence is TGTGCCAGCAGCTTAGGGGGACCGGAGACAGGCGCTGAAGCTTTCTTT.

V gene TRBV6-1 combines with J gene TRBJ1-6, with D possibly TRBD1 on 6 matching bases. V lost 6 bases to trimming and J lost 3 bases, with 9 bases between them. The germline gives CDR1 MNHNS, CDR2 SASEGT. The CDR3 runs to 14 residues. CDR3 region: CASSQQGYNSPLHF. The CDR3 bases are TGTGCCAGCAGCCAACAGGGCTATAATTCACCCCTCCACTTT.

This sequence joins TRBV5-1 and TRBJ2-7, with TRBD1 matching 7 bases. The CDR3 sequence is 12 residues long. Per the germline V gene, CDR1 is SGHRS and CDR2 is YFSETQ. The J segment lost 4 bases and the V segment lost 3 bases, leaving 1 base of the junction unmatched. CDR3 protein: CASSWDRYEQYF. The CDR3 nucleotides are TGCGCCAGCAGCTGGGACAGATACGAGCAGTACTTC.

The chain couples TRBV7-2 to TRBJ1-5; D uncertain. The length of the CDR3 is 13 residues. CDR1 is SGHTA and CDR2 is FQGNSA in the germline V gene. With 5 bases removed from V and 6 bases from J, the gap between germline ends came to 11 bases. This CDR3 reads CASSGREGQPQHF. The DNA of the CDR3 is TGTGCCAGCAGCGGACGGGAGGGTCAGCCCCAGCATTTT. Full variable domain (remainder filled in from reference TRBV7-2 and TRBJ1-5): GAGVSQSPSNKVTEKGKDVELRCDPISGHTALYWYRQSLGQGLEFLIYFQGNSAPDKSGLPSDRFSAERTGGSVSTLTIQRTQQEDSAVYLCASSGREGQPQHFGDGTRLSIL.

The rearrangement uses TRBV18 and TRBJ1-6; D is undetermined. The CDR3 is 13 residues long. Germline V gene lookup returns CDR1 KGHSH and CDR2 LQKENI. The V and J ends lost 2 bases and 6 bases respectively, with 5 bases between them. The CDR3 region is CASSPGGNSPLHF. For the CDR3, the DNA is TGTGCCAGCTCACCAGGAGGTAATTCACCCCTCCACTTT.

The gene calls are TRBV28 and TRBJ2-3; tentative D call: TRBD2 (7 bases). The CDR3 is 15 amino acids. Germline CDR1 and CDR2: MDHEN and SYDVKM. V was trimmed by 1 base and J by 4 bases, leaving 12 bases between them. CDR3 region: CASSLSGGPADTQYF. The CDR3 region has the DNA TGTGCCAGCAGTTTATCCGGGGGGCCCGCAGATACGCAGTATTTT.

The V and J genes are TRBV5-1 and TRBJ2-3, with a tentative D call TRBD2 (6 bases). Trimming left V 5 bases short and J 7 bases short, with 20 bases between. The CDR3 loop spans 15 amino acids. Germline V lookup: CDR1 SGHRS, CDR2 YFSETQ. This CDR3 is CASRAGSPLRNTQYF. The DNA of the CDR3 is TGCGCCAGCAGGGCGGGATCCCCCTTGAGGAATACGCAGTATTTT.

For the CDR3, the DNA is TGTGCCAGCTCACCAGCGACAGGGGACCCCACTGAAGCTTTCTTT. This codes for CASSPATGDPTEAFF. This chain links TRBV18 with TRBJ1-1, with 8 bases that match TRBD1. V shed 2 bases, J shed 4 bases, and the junction held 6 bases outside the gene matches. Germline CDR1 and CDR2: KGHSH and LQKENI. The CDR3 runs 15 residues.

For this clone: The germline gene is not matched at one end of the junction; a read error may be the cause. This chain uses TRBV7-9 with TRBJ1-4; the D gene is possibly TRBD1 (6 bases). CDR1 and CDR2 from the germline V gene are SEHNR and FQNEAQ (reference sequence). The CDR3 spans 14 residues. The CDR3 DNA is TGTTCCAGCAGCCAGGGGAGCCCTGGGGAAAAACTGTTTTTT. Its protein product is CSSSQGSPGEKLFF.

V is TRBV2 and J is TRBJ1-2; D is ambiguous. The CDR3 has 14 amino acids. The germline V gene has CDR1 SNHLY and CDR2 FYNNEI. Trimming removed 3 bases from V and 10 bases from J, with 18 bases in between. CDR3 coding DNA: TGTGCCAGCAGTGACTTGATGGCGGGGTCCATCTACACCTTC. Translation: CASSDLMAGSIYTF.

In its sample, this clone was seen a few times. The rearrangement uses TRBV2 and TRBJ2-1, with D tentatively TRBD2 (6 bases). Trimming removed 6 bases from V and 0 bases from J, with 12 bases in between. The CDR3 is made up of 15 amino acids. Germline V gives CDR1 SNHLY, CDR2 FYNNEI. CDR3 nucleotide sequence: TGTGCCAGCAGCCCTGGGACTTCCTCCTACAATGAGCAGTTCTTC. Its protein is CASSPGTSSYNEQFF. The full variable domain, rest sourced from reference TRBV2 and TRBJ2-1, is EPEVTQTPSHQVTQMGQEVILRCVPISNHLYFYWYRQILGQKVEFLVSFYNNEISEKSEIFDDQFSVERPDGSNFTLKIRSTKLEDSAMYFCASSPGTSSYNEQFFGPGTRLTVL.

V gene TRBV6-1 combines with J gene TRBJ2-4, with unresolved D. This CDR3 has 15 amino acids. V shed 3 bases and J shed 1 base, with 10 bases lying between them. Germline CDR1 reads MNHNS; CDR2 reads SASEGT. The CDR3 coding sequence is TGTGCCAGCAGTGACCCGATCGGGGCCAAAAACATTCAGTACTTC. Translating it yields CASSDPIGAKNIQYF.

This rearrangement joins TRBV29-1 to TRBJ2-3, with D possibly matching TRBD2 (5 bases). The CDR3 runs 14 residues. Germline CDR1 and CDR2: SQVTM and ANQGSEA. CDR3 nucleotide sequence: TGCAGGGAGAGCCTTGCGGACTTTGCAGATACGCAGTATTTT. Translation: CRESLADFADTQYF.